This T cell receptor beta chain was documented in a study of blood T cell repertoires in COVID-19. Those who participated ranged in age from roughly 18 to 100 years and resided in about two dozen US areas. Self-reported history from a screening survey and questionnaire set each donor's cohort. Those designated as exposed participants met a COVID-19 case within 2 weeks before study entry. Under the authors' procedure: Amplification with reference gene primers provided the estimates of nucleated cell counts. TCRdb keeps only in-frame clones here, not all; method: immunoSEQ multiplex PCR. V and J calls and clone size are as listed in that table; D and trimming were resolved from the DNA. The sample consists of 350,000 to 500,000 clones, about 88% of them appearing once. The material sequenced was PBMCs or T cells enriched from blood (not recorded which). This TCR was recovered from a woman younger than 30 who had been exposed to COVID-19.

CDR3 loop: CASSLTAGASENTEAFF. The CDR3 DNA sequence: TGTGCCAGCAGTTTAACGGCAGGGGCGTCGGAGAACACTGAAGCTTTCTTT. The V and J genes are TRBV28 and TRBJ1-1; TRBD1 might be the D (6 bases). V lost 2 bases and J lost 1, with 17 bases in between. Germline CDR1 reads MDHEN; CDR2 reads SYDVKM. This CDR3 spans 17 amino acids.